The subject of this entry is one T cell receptor beta chain. Its antigen is currently unknown. Germline V gene data show CDR1 as SGHNT and CDR2 as YYREEE (reference sequence). CDR3 length: 13 amino acids. The V gene lost 0 bases and the J gene lost 6 bases, with 9 bases spanning the gap. Extracted RNA was reverse transcribed, and the resulting cDNA served as sequencing template. Profiled with immunoSEQ multiplex PCR; TCRdb holds only in-frame clones, not every one. This sample has 85,000 to 110,000 clones, with 86% found just once. The data stem from a study of CD8+ T cells in alopecia areata. Study results and limitations: With just one nonresponder, it is still uncertain whether baseline CD8+ expansion relates to response. Normal scalp showed lower clonality than lesional scalp, especially alopecia totalis/universalis. Tissue-resident alphabeta T cells belonging to normal skin likewise get sequenced within scalp specimens.

As to treatment: oral pan-JAK inhibitor, 5-10 mg twice daily. This material consisted of CD8+ T cells sorted from blood, taken at approximately week 30, from a patient treated with tofacitinib. The genes are TRBV5-4 and TRBJ1-1; D remains ambiguous. This receptor was obtained from a human donor with alopecia areata. The CDR3 DNA follows: TGTGCCAGCAGCTTGGAAGGGTTCTCTGAAGCTTTCTTT. Its translation is CASSLEGFSEAFF.